This TCR beta chain was sequenced during a study of shared clonotypes between healthy human individuals (dated by TCRdb to the early 2020s). For context, the study as a whole: The cohort included three men and a couple of women between 18 and 49 years of age. To estimate repertoire size and how much clonotype sharing occurs between individuals, the study deeply sequenced the blood TCR repertoires of roughly 5 healthy adults. For each donor, three plates each were used for CD4 naive and CD4 memory, two plates were used for CD8 naive, and one plate was used for CD8 memory. Different laboratories and diverse techniques were used to prepare libraries and sequence TCR repertoires, to increase sequencing depth and limit assay-specific biases. Per donor, leukapheresis produced somewhere between about 0.9 and 9 billion PBMCs. What the work shows at the level of the full study, not this receptor alone: Based on pairwise subsampling, the degree of clonotype sharing among donors was expected to be affected by sequencing depth. Naive subsets generally had larger estimated clonotype richness than memory subsets. About 5% of naive CD4, 3.5% of naive CD8, 2.3% of memory CD4, and around 0.4% of memory CD8 clonotypes were shared across several donors. Even with the large sequencing depth, rarefaction of the sorted-subset datasets indicated that sequencing was incomplete. The genetic and exposure-history diversity represented was limited by the small number of donors. Sampling was limited to blood, and TCR repertoires in tissue likely differ from TCR repertoires in blood. Higher generation probabilities were observed for clonotypes shared by all four sorted-subset donors than for non-shared clonotypes.

Trimming costs V 0 bases and J 7 bases, and their ends lie 6 bases apart. CDR3 length: 12 amino acids, cysteine to phenylalanine. This entry keeps only the CDR3 DNA: 36 bases, framed from base 1. TCR CDR3 regions were amplified from genomic DNA by multiplex PCR using the deep immunoSEQ assay. For each cell subset, the extracted genomic DNA was distributed evenly across all wells of several immunoSEQ 96-well plates, and each plate served as one replicate. Each replicate PCR for sorted subsets received around 200 ng genomic DNA, equal to 28,000 or so T cell genomes. The purified libraries were quantified using a Qubit 3.0 fluorometer, sized with a Bioanalyzer 2100, and then quantified again using the KAPA Library Quantification kit. A separate single-read 150-cycle Illumina NextSeq 550 flow cell was used to sequence each immunoSEQ 96-well plate. Regarding the original processing steps: The immunoSEQ output contained only junctional sequences without quality scores, so filtering could not match that applied to full-length reads. Sequences were annotated with PyIR, a Python wrapper for IgBLAST v1.9, using IMGT germline references to assign V/J genes and CDR3. Reads were removed for weak V/J assignments (E-value above 1e-6), missing CDR3, stop codons, out-of-frame junctions, or ambiguous translated residues. V3J clonotypes were defined as sequences sharing an identical inferred V gene, J gene, and CDR3 amino acid sequence. Percentage overlap between repertoires was calculated by dividing the number of shared unique clonotypes by the size of the smaller repertoire. Repertoire richness was assessed with RTK rarefaction, the Chao1 estimator, and Recon v2.1 estimates of unobserved clonotypes. Generation probabilities for all TCRbeta clonotypes obtained by the gDNA method from a handful of donors were computed using OLGA. What TCRdb holds here is the immuneACCESS table cut down to in-frame rearrangements. Part of the clones is not present; checked against another copy, under half of the missing clones reflect an unresolved V gene, and the others are unexplained. V and J calls and clone size are those listed in that table; D and trimming were worked out from the DNA. The sample includes some 1,400,000 clones, with roughly 96% observed a single time. The leading ten clones occupy more than 0.9% of the sample.

Note on this clone: Its antigen target is currently unknown. Base qualities are not recorded, but no much larger clone differs from it by a single base.

The donors were healthy, HIV-negative adults who had no recently reported acute infections or vaccinations. Every donor was a Caucasian adult living in Nashville, Tennessee, USA. CD4+ T cells were enriched by magnetic negative selection; naive cells were then positively selected on CD45RA, and the negative fraction formed the memory subset. After blood collection by leukapheresis, PBMCs were isolated using Ficoll-Histopaque density gradient centrifugation and then cryopreserved in the vapor phase of liquid nitrogen. Analytical flow cytometry was used to check the purity and quantity of every magnetically sorted T cell population. Genomic DNA was isolated from each sorted fraction and quantified by UV absorbance on a Nanodrop 2000c.

This chain joins TRBV23-1 to TRBJ2-5; the D segment cannot be called with confidence. TRBV23-1 is placed among ORFs of uncertain function. This TCR derives from a man between 25 and 39 years old in good health. What was sequenced was naive CD4+ T cells sorted from blood. The cell subset or site label of this sample denotes: CD45RA+ positively selected. The CDR3 protein is CASSQSDWTQYF. The DNA sequence is as follows: TGCGCCAGCAGTCAATCAGACTGGACCCAGTACTTC.